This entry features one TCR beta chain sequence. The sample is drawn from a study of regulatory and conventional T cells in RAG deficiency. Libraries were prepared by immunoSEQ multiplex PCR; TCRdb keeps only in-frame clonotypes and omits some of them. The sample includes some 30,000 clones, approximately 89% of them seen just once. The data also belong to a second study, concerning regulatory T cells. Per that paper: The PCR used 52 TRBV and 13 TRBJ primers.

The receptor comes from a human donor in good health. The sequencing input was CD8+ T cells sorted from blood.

Written as DNA, the CDR3 is TGTGCCAGCAGCAAAGGACCCGACGGCGAGCAGTACTTC. As protein: CASSKGPDGEQYF. The chain combines TRBV5-6 with TRBJ2-7; D gene uncertain. The V gene's germline CDR1 is SGHDT and CDR2 YYEEEE. Trimming removed 4 bases from V and 6 bases from J, with 14 bases in between. This CDR3 contains 13 residues.